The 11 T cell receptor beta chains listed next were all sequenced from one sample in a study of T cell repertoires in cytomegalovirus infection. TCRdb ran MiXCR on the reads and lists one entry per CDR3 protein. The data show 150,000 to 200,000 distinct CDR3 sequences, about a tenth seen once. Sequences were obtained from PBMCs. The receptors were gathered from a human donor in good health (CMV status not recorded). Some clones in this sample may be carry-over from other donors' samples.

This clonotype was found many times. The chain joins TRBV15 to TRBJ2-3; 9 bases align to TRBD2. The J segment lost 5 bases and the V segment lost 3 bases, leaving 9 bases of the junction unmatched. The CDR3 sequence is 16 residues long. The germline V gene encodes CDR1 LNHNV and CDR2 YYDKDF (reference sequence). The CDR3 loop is CATSREAGGGLDTQYF. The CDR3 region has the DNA TGTGCCACCAGCAGGGAAGCGGGGGGCGGTTTAGATACGCAGTATTTT.

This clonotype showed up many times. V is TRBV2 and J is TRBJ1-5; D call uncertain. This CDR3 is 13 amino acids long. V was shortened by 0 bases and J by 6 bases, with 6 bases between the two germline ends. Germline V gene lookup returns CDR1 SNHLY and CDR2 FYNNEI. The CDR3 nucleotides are TGTGCCAGCAGTGAAGCCGGATTTCAGCCCCAGCATTTT. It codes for CASSEAGFQPQHF. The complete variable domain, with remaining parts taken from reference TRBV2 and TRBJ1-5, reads EPEVTQTPSHQVTQMGQEVILRCVPISNHLYFYWYRQILGQKVEFLVSFYNNEISEKSEIFDDQFSVERPDGSNFTLKIRSTKLEDSAMYFCASSEAGFQPQHFGDGTRLSIL.

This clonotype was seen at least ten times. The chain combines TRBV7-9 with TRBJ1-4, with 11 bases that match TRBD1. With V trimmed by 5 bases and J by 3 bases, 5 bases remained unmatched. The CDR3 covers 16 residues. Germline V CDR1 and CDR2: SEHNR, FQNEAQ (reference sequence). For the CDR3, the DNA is TGTGCCAGCAGCCCGGGACAGGGGGATCCTAATGAAAAACTGTTTTTT. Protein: CASSPGQGDPNEKLFF.

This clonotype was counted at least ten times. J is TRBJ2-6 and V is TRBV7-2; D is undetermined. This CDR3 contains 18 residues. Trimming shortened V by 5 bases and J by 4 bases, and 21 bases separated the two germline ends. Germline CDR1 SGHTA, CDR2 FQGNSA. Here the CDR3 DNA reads TGTGCCAGCAGCCAATACCGGGTCGATCGTCCCGGGGCCAACGTCCTGACTTTC. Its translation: CASSQYRVDRPGANVLTF.

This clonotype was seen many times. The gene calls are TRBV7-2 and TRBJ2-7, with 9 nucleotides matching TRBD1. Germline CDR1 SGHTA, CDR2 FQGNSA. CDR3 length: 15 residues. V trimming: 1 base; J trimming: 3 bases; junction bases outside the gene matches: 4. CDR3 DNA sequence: TGTGCCAGCAGCTTAGAAGGGACAGGGAACTACGAGCAGTACTTC. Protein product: CASSLEGTGNYEQYF.

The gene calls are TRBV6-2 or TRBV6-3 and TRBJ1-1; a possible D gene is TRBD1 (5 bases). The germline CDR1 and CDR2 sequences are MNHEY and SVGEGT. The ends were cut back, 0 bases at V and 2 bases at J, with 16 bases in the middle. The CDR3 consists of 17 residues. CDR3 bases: TGTGCCAGCAGTTACTCAAGAAGGGACGGGGCTAACACTGAAGCTTTCTTT. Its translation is CASSYSRRDGANTEAFF.

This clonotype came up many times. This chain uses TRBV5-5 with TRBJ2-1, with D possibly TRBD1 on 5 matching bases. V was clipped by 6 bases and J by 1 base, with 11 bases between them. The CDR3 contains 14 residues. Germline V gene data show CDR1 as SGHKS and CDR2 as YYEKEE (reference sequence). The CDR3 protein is CASTMAGSYNEQFF. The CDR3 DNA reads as TGTGCCAGCACCATGGCAGGGTCCTACAATGAGCAGTTCTTC.

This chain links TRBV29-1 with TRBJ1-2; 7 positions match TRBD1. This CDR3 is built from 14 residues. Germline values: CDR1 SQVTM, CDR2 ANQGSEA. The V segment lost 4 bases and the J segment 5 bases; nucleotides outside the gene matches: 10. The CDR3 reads CSVARDSEFYGYTF. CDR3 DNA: TGCAGCGTTGCACGGGACAGTGAATTTTATGGCTACACCTTC. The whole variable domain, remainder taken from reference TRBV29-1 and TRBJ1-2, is SAVISQKPSRDICQRGTSLTIQCQVDSQVTMMFWYRQQPGQSLTLIATANQGSEATYESGFVIDKFPISRPNLTFSTLTVSNMSPEDSSIYLCSVARDSEFYGYTFGSGTRLTVV.

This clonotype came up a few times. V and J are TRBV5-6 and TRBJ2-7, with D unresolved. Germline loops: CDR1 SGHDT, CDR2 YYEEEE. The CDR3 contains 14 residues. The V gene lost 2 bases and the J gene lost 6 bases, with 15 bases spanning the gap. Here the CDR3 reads CASSLGVGVREQYF. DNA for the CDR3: TGTGCCAGCAGCTTAGGAGTAGGAGTTCGCGAGCAGTACTTC.

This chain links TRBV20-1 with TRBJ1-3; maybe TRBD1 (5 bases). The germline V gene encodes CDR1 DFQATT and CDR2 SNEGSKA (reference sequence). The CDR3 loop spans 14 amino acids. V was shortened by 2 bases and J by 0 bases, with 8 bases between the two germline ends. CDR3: CSARPDSSGNTIYF. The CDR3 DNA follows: TGCAGTGCTAGACCCGACAGCTCTGGAAACACCATATATTTT.

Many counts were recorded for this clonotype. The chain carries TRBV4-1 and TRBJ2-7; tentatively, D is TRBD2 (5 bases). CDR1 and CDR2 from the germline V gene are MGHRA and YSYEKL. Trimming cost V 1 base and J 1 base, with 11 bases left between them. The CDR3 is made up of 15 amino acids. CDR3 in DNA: TGCGCCAGCAGCCAAGTGATTCGCGGGTCCTACGAGCAGTACTTC. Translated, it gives CASSQVIRGSYEQYF.